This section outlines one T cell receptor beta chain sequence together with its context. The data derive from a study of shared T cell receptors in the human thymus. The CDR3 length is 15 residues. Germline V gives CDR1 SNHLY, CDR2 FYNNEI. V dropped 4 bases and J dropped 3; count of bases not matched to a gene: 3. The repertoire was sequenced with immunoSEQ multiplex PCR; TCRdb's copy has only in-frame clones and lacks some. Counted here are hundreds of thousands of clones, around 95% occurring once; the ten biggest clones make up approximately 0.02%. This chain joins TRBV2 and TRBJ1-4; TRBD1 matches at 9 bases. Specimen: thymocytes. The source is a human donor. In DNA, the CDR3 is TGTGCCAGCAGTGGTCGGGACAGGGCTAATGAAAAACTGTTTTTT. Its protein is CASSGRDRANEKLFF.